The TCR beta chain described here comes from a study of T cells in Graves' hyperthyroidism and ophthalmopathy. Initially, at the first diagnosis of hyperthyroidism and before any ophthalmopathy symptoms, blood was sampled. This clonotype was detected many times. With 4 bases removed from V and 9 bases from J, the gap between germline ends came to 16 bases. This CDR3 has 14 amino acids. Germline loops: CDR1 MNHNS, CDR2 SASEGT. The TCR beta CDR3 regions underwent amplification using RNA transcripts as the source. A set of HTBI primers served as the primers for a first-round RT-PCR of the TCR CDR3. TCRdb reprocessed the multiplex PCR reads via MiXCR and lists one record per CDR3 protein. In the table there are roughly 580,000 distinct CDR3 sequences, approximately 15% of which are singletons.

The J gene is TRBJ2-1, the V gene TRBV6-1; D is perhaps TRBD2 (6 bases). The origin of this receptor is a woman younger than 45 with Graves' hyperthyroidism that later progressed to Graves' ophthalmopathy. The sequencing input was blood. CDR3: CASSGDFPSSEQFF. The CDR3 region has the DNA TGTGCCAGCAGTGGGGACTTCCCTTCGTCTGAGCAGTTCTTC.